This is a list of T cell receptor beta chains from one sample in a study of blood T cell repertoires in COVID-19. Profiled with immunoSEQ multiplex PCR; TCRdb holds only in-frame clones, not every one. The data contain 200,000 to 300,000 clones, 81% of them singletons. What was sequenced was peripheral blood. These receptors all stem from a woman older than 75 with COVID-19, enrolled during active disease. Each CDR3 is given with its conserved first and last residue. The D gene is left open where the match is weak. Some rows have no size entry. The others give once, few or many, or a class for an expanded clone.

j_call	v_call	clone_size	d_call	cdr3_nt	cdr3_aa
TRBJ1-2	TRBV18	.	.	TGTGCCAGCTCCCGGACCAGGGATAACTATGGCTACACCTTC	CASSRTRDNYGYTF
TRBJ1-2	TRBV6-5	.	.	TGTGCCAGCAGTACTTCCGTTGACAGCCACTATGGCTACACCTTC	CASSTSVDSHYGYTF
TRBJ2-7	TRBV9	few	TRBD2	TGTGCCAGCAGCGTAGACCAGCGGGAGTTTTACGAGCAGTACTTC	CASSVDQREFYEQYF
TRBJ1-6	TRBV30	.	.	TGTGCCGGCGCGCAGTGGGCTAATTCACCCCTCCACTTT	CAGAQWANSPLHF
TRBJ2-3	TRBV7-9	.	TRBD2	TGTGCCAGCAGTCTAGGGAGGGCAGATACGCAGTATTTT	CASSLGRADTQYF
TRBJ2-4	TRBV4-1	.	.	TGCGCCAGCAGCCAAGAACCCCAGGGGTTCGTCATTCAGTACTTC	CASSQEPQGFVIQYF
TRBJ2-4	TRBV6-6	.	.	TGTGCCAGCAGTTACCCCGGGACTGGGGACATTCAGTACTTC	CASSYPGTGDIQYF
TRBJ2-1	TRBV7-8	.	.	TGTGCCAGCAGCTCGGAGGACGGGAGGCAGTTCTTC	CASSSEDGRQFF
TRBJ1-1	TRBV19	.	.	TGTGCCAGCAGTCAGACGCGGGTGGCAGCTTTCTTT	CASSQTRVAAFF
TRBJ1-2	TRBV6-5	.	.	TGTGCCAGCAGTTACTCGACCGGGGACACAGACTATGGCTACACCTTC	CASSYSTGDTDYGYTF